The T cell receptor (beta chain) described here comes from a study of lymphopenia after photon versus proton radiotherapy (dated by TCRdb to between 2017 and 2020). Regarding the research as a whole: The study compared the immunological effects of photon versus proton radiation therapy in patients with gastrointestinal tumors who developed high-grade lymphopenia. A cohort of approximately 20 patients with gastrointestinal tumors who received either photon or proton therapy and subsequently developed lymphopenia was included. The goal of the study was to describe how the two radiation modalities differ in their effects on the immune system.

Regarding this clone: It has no known antigen specificity. There are no base qualities to consult, and no much larger clone falls within one base.

Findings and caveats that apply to the study as a whole: Proton-treated patients stayed relatively stable during treatment, while photon-treated patients lost naive T cells and TCR diversity and gained effector/memory populations. Across the cohort, among patients who died, a greater drop in TCR diversity after the nadir was inversely correlated with overall survival time. The survival association was assessed only in patients who died, and the authors presented better survival with proton therapy as a possibility rather than a demonstrated result. After the lymphocyte count nadir, photon-treated repertoires showed oligoclonal expansion, especially of CD8+ Temra cells, which drove the drop in diversity.

The method behind the library was the immunoSEQ multiplex PCR assay. Alongside multiparametric flow cytometry, deep sequencing of rearranged TCR beta loci was used to profile the T cell repertoires. Drawn from immuneACCESS, this table holds only the in-frame rearrangements with V and J called that TCRdb kept. Clones are partly lost; checked studies trace under half to an unresolved V gene and leave the rest unexplained. The sample table holds about 26,000 clones, of which 83% were seen once. Approximately 4% of the sample rests with the top ten. The receptor comes from a woman aged 50 to 60 with pancreatic cancer. The material was peripheral blood, obtained from a patient treated with photon-based radiotherapy.

The CDR3 loop reads CASSPGGILNEQFF. The nucleotide sequence is given as TGTGCCAGCAGCCCCGGGGGGATTCTCAATGAGCAGTTCTTC. The chain is encoded by TRBV7-3 joined to TRBJ2-1; 7 bases in the middle match TRBD2. Reading the germline V gene gives CDR1 SGHTA and CDR2 FQGTGA. From the cysteine through the phenylalanine, the CDR3 covers 14 amino acids. Just the 42-base CDR3 DNA is kept, in frame starting at base 1. Trimmed from V: 5 bases; trimmed from J: 6 bases; junction bases lacking a gene match: 7.